Shown below are 10 T cell receptor beta chains from a single sample sequenced in a study of control samples from healthy donors and cancer patients. TCRdb's table, derived via immunoSEQ multiplex PCR, lists solely in-frame clones and lacks some. The sample holds around 70,000 clones, nearly 85% seen once. Sequenced input: blood. The receptors derive from a man in his 60s in good health.

This chain links TRBV6-5 with TRBJ2-5; the match to TRBD2 covers 10 bases. From germline, CDR1 is MNHEY and CDR2 SVGAGI. Trimming cost V 2 bases and J 6 bases; bases outside gene matches: 3. CDR3 length: 14 amino acids. Here the CDR3 DNA reads TGTGCCAGCAGTTACCAGCGGGAGGGGAAGACCCAGTACTTC. It encodes CASSYQREGKTQYF.

The chain carries TRBV5-5 and TRBJ1-1; the D gene is possibly TRBD1 (5 bases). Per the germline V gene, CDR1 is SGHKS and CDR2 is YYEKEE (reference sequence). The germline V and J ends were trimmed by 1 base and 2 bases, with 18 bases remaining between them. The CDR3 has 17 residues. CDR3: CASSLLTTGTANTEAFF. CDR3 sequence (DNA): TGTGCCAGCAGCTTGTTAACCACCGGGACGGCAAACACTGAAGCTTTCTTT.

This chain connects TRBV19 to TRBJ2-3, with 10 bases matching TRBD2. This CDR3 comprises 16 residues. CDR1 and CDR2 from the germline V gene are LNHDA and SQIVND (reference sequence). V lost 5 bases and J lost 2; bases outside the gene matches: 7. The CDR3 DNA follows: TGTGCCAGTAGTGTACTAGCGGGAAGTAACACAGATACGCAGTATTTT. Translation: CASSVLAGSNTDTQYF.

The chain recombines TRBV5-4 with TRBJ2-7, with 15 bases identical to TRBD2. This CDR3 is built from 18 residues. CDR1 and CDR2 from the germline V gene are SGHNT and YYREEE (reference sequence). The ends lost 0 bases at V and 2 bases at J; junction bases unmatched: 6. The CDR3 nucleotides are TGTGCCAGCAGCTTGGCCGGGACTAGCGGGAGGCCCGCCTACGAGCAGTACTTC. Translation gives CASSLAGTSGRPAYEQYF.

In this sample, this clone turned up once. The chain has TRBV29-1 and TRBJ1-5, with no clear D. The V end lost 4 bases, the J end lost 4 bases, and 11 bases lay between the germline ends. The CDR3 runs to 13 residues. Per the germline V gene, CDR1 is SQVTM and CDR2 is ANQGSEA. The CDR3 sequence is CSVAGNRNQPQHF. The CDR3 nucleotides are TGCAGCGTTGCGGGTAATAGGAATCAGCCCCAGCATTTT.

The CDR3 nucleotides are TGTGCCAGCTCACCCGTGGCGCCTGGAGAGACCCAGTACTTC. This encodes CASSPVAPGETQYF. The rearrangement uses TRBV18 and TRBJ2-5; no clear D gene. The germline V gene has CDR1 KGHSH and CDR2 LQKENI. The CDR3 loop spans 14 amino acids. Trimming removed 3 bases from V and 4 bases from J, with 12 bases in between. Variable domain in full (rest from reference TRBV18 and TRBJ2-5): NAGVMQNPRHLVRRRGQEARLRCSPMKGHSHVYWYRQLPEEGLKFMVYLQKENIIDESGMPKERFSAEFPKEGPSILRIQQVVRGDSAAYFCASSPVAPGETQYFGPGTRLLVL.

This clone has just one count. The rearrangement uses TRBV4-1 and TRBJ2-7, with TRBD1 as a possible D gene (6 bases). V was pared by 1 base and J by 6 bases, with 16 bases between. The CDR3 has 15 amino acids. Germline CDR1 is MGHRA and CDR2 is YSYEKL. For the CDR3, the DNA is TGCGCCAGCAGCCAAGTTCCAGGGGTCGTAGGCGAGCAGTACTTC. Amino acid sequence: CASSQVPGVVGEQYF.

The chain uses TRBV12-5 and TRBJ2-3, with D tentatively TRBD2 (5 bases). CDR3 length equals 14 residues. V was clipped by 5 bases and J by 2 bases, with 11 bases between them. Germline values: CDR1 LGHNT, CDR2 FRNRAP. Here the CDR3 reads CASGTREPTDTQYF. The CDR3 nucleotides are TGTGCTAGTGGTACTCGGGAACCCACAGATACGCAGTATTTT.

This chain connects TRBV6-2 or TRBV6-3 to TRBJ2-7; D may be TRBD2 (6 bases). The CDR3 is 15 residues long. The V gene lost 2 bases and the J gene lost 7 bases, with 18 bases spanning the gap. Germline V gene lookup returns CDR1 MNHEY and CDR2 SVGEGT. The CDR3, as DNA: TGTGCCAGCAGTTACGCGGGACGGCGAGCTAGAGAGCAGTACTTC. It codes for CASSYAGRRAREQYF.

This chain joins TRBV19 and TRBJ1-5; TRBD1 matches 7 bases. The germline V gene has CDR1 LNHDA and CDR2 SQIVND (reference sequence). The V and J ends lost 7 bases and 0 bases, in that order; junction bases with no gene match: 12. CDR3 size: 17 residues. The CDR3 region has the DNA TGTGCCAGTATGAGGTCGACAGGGATCAATAGCAATCAGCCCCAGCATTTT. Residues: CASMRSTGINSNQPQHF.